This TCR beta chain was sequenced during a study of OX40 agonist ivuxolimab in advanced cancers. General notes on the study: Ivuxolimab, which targeted the costimulatory receptor OX40 (CD134), was an agonistic, fully human IgG2 monoclonal antibody. Intravenous ivuxolimab was administered to patients every 2 weeks at six dose levels: 0.01, 0.1, 0.3, 1.5, 3 and 10 mg/kg. Of the approximately 50 dose-escalation patients, hepatocellular carcinoma was present in some 19, melanoma in approximately 15, renal cell carcinoma in 9 and head and neck cancer in 9. A male proportion of roughly 80% and a mean age of 60 years, ranging from 23 to 79, were recorded for the dose-escalation cohort. Prior anti-PD-1, anti-PD-L1 or anti-CTLA-4 therapy was permitted, and checkpoint inhibitors had been received by under 50% of dose-escalation patients. Three dose-escalation patients achieved partial responses, one with hepatocellular carcinoma and two with cutaneous melanoma. The purpose of peripheral TCRbeta sequencing was to test whether ivuxolimab changed TCR sequence diversity and led to clonal T-cell expansion. The monotherapy dose-escalation portion (N ≈ 57 patients) of the phase I ivuxolimab trial is reported in the paper. Overall study results and their limits: At doses of 0.1 to 3.0 mg/kg, clonal expansion of both CD4+ and CD8+ T cells in blood was seen between baseline and week 6. Antigen specificity was not determined for the clonally expanded peripheral T cells. After ivuxolimab, expanded clones were on average more numerous among CD8+ T cells than among CD4+ T cells. In partial responders in the 0.1-3.0 mg/kg groups, normalized peripheral clonal expansion was found to be among the lowest, especially among CD8+ T cells. Low levels of normalized T-cell clonal expansion were also seen in some nonresponding patients.

Patients with a history of autoimmune disease or receiving systemic immunosuppression were excluded from the trial. Peripheral blood for TCR sequencing was collected from all dose cohorts at baseline, on cycle 4 day 1, and on cycle 7 day 1. Samples were obtained from an open-label, multicenter, first-in-human phase I dose-escalation trial of ivuxolimab. The trial enrolled adults with locally advanced or metastatic head and neck squamous cell, hepatocellular, melanoma or renal cell carcinoma. CD4+ and CD8+ T cells were sorted separately from peripheral blood before TCR sequencing. Concerning this clone: This clone's antigen is unknown. There are no base qualities to consult, and no much larger clone falls within one base.

Genomic DNA was isolated from the sorted cells so that the TCRbeta CDR3 region could be sequenced. The immunoSEQ Assay was used for sequencing of TCRbeta CDR3 regions. TCRdb holds this immuneACCESS table with in-frame rearrangements only. Some clones are missing; in checked studies, unresolved V genes explain under half, and the rest has no known cause. This sample is represented by about 62,000 clones; roughly 85% of them were singletons. The ten largest clonotypes hold approximately 3.6% of the sample. The origin of this receptor is an adult with an advanced solid tumor such as melanoma, head and neck, liver or kidney cancer. The starting material was CD4+ or CD8+ T cells sorted from blood, obtained in a trial of the OX40 agonist ivuxolimab.

The bases read TGCAGCGTTTCGAGCCTCGGGCAGGCCCAAGAGACCCAGTACTTC. Its amino acids are CSVSSLGQAQETQYF. The chain links TRBV29-1 with TRBJ2-5; the D gene cannot be resolved reliably. The CDR3 numbers 15 residues from cysteine through phenylalanine. Only CDR3 DNA remains: 45 bases, in frame from the first base. CDR1 and CDR2 are drawn from the germline V gene: SQVTM, ANQGSEA. V is clipped by 5 bases and J by 1 base, and the sequence between their germline boundaries is 17 bases long.